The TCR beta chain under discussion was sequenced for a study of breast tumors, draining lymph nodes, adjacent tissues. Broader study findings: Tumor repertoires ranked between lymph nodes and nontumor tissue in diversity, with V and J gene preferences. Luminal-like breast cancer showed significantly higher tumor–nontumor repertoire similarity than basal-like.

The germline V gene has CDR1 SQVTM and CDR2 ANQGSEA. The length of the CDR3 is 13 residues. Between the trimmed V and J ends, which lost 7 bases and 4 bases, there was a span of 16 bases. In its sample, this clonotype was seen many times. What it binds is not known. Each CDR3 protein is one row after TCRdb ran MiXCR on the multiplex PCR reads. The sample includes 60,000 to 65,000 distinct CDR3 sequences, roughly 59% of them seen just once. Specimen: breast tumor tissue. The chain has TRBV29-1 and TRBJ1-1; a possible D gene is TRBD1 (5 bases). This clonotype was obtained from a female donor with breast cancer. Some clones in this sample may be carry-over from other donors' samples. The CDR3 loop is CSAGGGERTEAFF. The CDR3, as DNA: TGCAGCGCTGGGGGAGGGGAACGCACTGAAGCTTTCTTT.